A single sample is the source of the 24 T cell receptor beta chains below, sequenced in a study of CD8 T cells in ankylosing spondylitis. The study's findings and limits: It appeared that ankylosing spondylitis blood was characterized by a TCR beta motif of several highly homologous variants.

No antigen has been identified for these receptors. MiXCR, applied by TCRdb to the 5' RACE reads, yields one record per CDR3 protein. The sample yields 350,000 to 550,000 distinct CDR3 sequences, around 26% seen once. Sequencing was performed on blood, either unsorted or a sorted T cell fraction (not recorded which). The receptors derive from a male donor with ankylosing spondylitis.

The V gene is TRBV12-3 or TRBV12-4, the J gene TRBJ2-2; 10 bases align to TRBD1. The CDR3 has 14 amino acids. V lost 4 bases to trimming and J lost 7 bases; unmatched junction nucleotides: 3. This chain's CDR3 is CASSSGTGVGELFF. In nucleotides, the CDR3 is TGTGCCAGCAGTTCTGGGACAGGGGTCGGGGAGCTGTTTTTT.

J is TRBJ2-7 and V is TRBV5-5; D gene unclear. The CDR3 covers 14 residues. Germline loops: CDR1 SGHKS, CDR2 YYEKEE (reference sequence). Deletions cut 4 bases from V and 2 bases from J, with 13 bases between. The CDR3 is CASSPQVAPYEQYF. In DNA, the CDR3 is TGTGCCAGCAGCCCCCAGGTTGCCCCCTACGAGCAGTACTTC.

V gene TRBV5-5 combines with J gene TRBJ1-1; TRBD1 might be the D (5 bases). CDR3 length: 17 amino acids. From germline, CDR1 is SGHKS and CDR2 YYEKEE (reference sequence). The V end lost 1 base, the J end lost 1 base, and 17 bases lay between the germline ends. The CDR3 sequence is CASSLMTGGTGNTEAFF. Written as DNA, the CDR3 is TGTGCCAGCAGCTTGATGACGGGGGGTACAGGGAACACTGAAGCTTTCTTT.

In this sample, this clonotype turned up many times. V gene TRBV7-7 combines with J gene TRBJ2-1; 11 bases align to TRBD2. CDR1 is SSHAT, CDR2 FNYEAQ, per germline (reference sequence). CDR3 length equals 15 residues. Trimming took 5 bases from V and 4 from J; bases not matched to a gene: 4. The CDR3 sequence is CASSTGLAGYNEQFF. The CDR3 bases are TGTGCCAGCAGCACAGGACTAGCGGGTTACAATGAGCAGTTCTTC.

Only a few counts were recorded for this clonotype. The chain employs TRBV15 and TRBJ2-3; 7 nucleotides align to TRBD2. The CDR3 extends over 14 amino acids. Trimming removed 7 bases from V and 2 bases from J; junction bases left unmatched: 6. CDR1 and CDR2 from the germline V gene are LNHNV and YYDKDF (reference sequence). CDR3: CATTRQRDTDTQYF. CDR3 in DNA: TGTGCCACCACGAGACAGCGGGACACAGATACGCAGTATTTT.

This clonotype was picked up a small number of times. The J gene is TRBJ1-1, the V gene TRBV5-1, with D hard to call. With 0 bases removed from V and 1 base from J, the gap between germline ends came to 7 bases. The CDR3 runs to 14 residues. Germline lookup yields CDR1 SGHRS and CDR2 YFSETQ. Written as DNA, the CDR3 is TGCGCCAGCAGCTTGGGTTCGGAGAACACTGAAGCTTTCTTT. Translating it yields CASSLGSENTEAFF.

This sequence joins TRBV5-1 and TRBJ1-1; a weak D match, TRBD1 (6 bases). This CDR3 has 14 residues. Germline V gene data show CDR1 as SGHRS and CDR2 as YFSETQ. Deletions cut 5 bases from V and 2 bases from J, with 13 bases between. CDR3 residues: CASSVTGRNTEAFF. The CDR3 DNA reads TGCGCCAGCAGTGTAACAGGGCGTAACACTGAAGCTTTCTTT.

The V and J genes are TRBV4-2 and TRBJ2-5; 8 bases fit TRBD2. Looked up from germline, CDR1 is LGHNA and CDR2 is YNFKEQ. V trimming: 2 bases; J trimming: 3 bases; junction bases outside the gene matches: 2. This CDR3 region has 14 residues. The CDR3: CASSQRTSKETQYF. The CDR3 DNA is TGTGCCAGCAGCCAACGGACTAGCAAAGAGACCCAGTACTTC.

The CDR3, as DNA: TGCAGTGCTAGAAGTCTGATGACAGGGGGTCTAGCGGGGCTATCCTACGAGCAGTACTTC. Amino acids: CSARSLMTGGLAGLSYEQYF. This rearrangement joins TRBV20-1 to TRBJ2-7; the D gene could be TRBD1 or TRBD2 (9 bases each). The CDR3 loop spans 20 amino acids. The germline V gene encodes CDR1 DFQATT and CDR2 SNEGSKA (reference sequence). The V end was cut by 2 bases, the J end by 1 base, with 30 bases between.

This rearrangement joins TRBV7-2 to TRBJ2-3; D perhaps matches TRBD2 (6 bases). V lost 0 bases and J lost 4, with 11 bases in between. CDR1 is SGHTA, CDR2 FQGNSA, per germline. CDR3 length: 15 residues. The chain's CDR3 is CASSLAFGRADTQYF. DNA of the CDR3: TGTGCCAGCAGCTTAGCTTTCGGGAGAGCAGATACGCAGTATTTT.

This chain links TRBV19 with TRBJ1-2, with D possibly being TRBD1 (5 bases). Germline-derived CDR1 and CDR2 are LNHDA and SQIVND (reference sequence). Trimming pared 6 bases from V and 2 bases from J, leaving 16 bases between. This CDR3 has 15 residues. The DNA for the CDR3 is TGTGCCAGTAGCCCGGGGGACGGGACCAACTATGGCTACACCTTC. Translation: CASSPGDGTNYGYTF. The full variable domain, in which reference TRBV19 and TRBJ1-2 provide the parts outside the CDR3, is DGGITQSPKYLFRKEGQNVTLSCEQNLNHDAMYWYRQDPGQGLRLIYYSQIVNDFQKGDIAEGYSVSREKKESFPLTVTSAQKNPTAFYLCASSPGDGTNYGYTFGSGTRLTVV.

This clonotype occurred a few times. Here the CDR3 reads CASSYSPNNEQFF. The CDR3 DNA reads TGTGCCAGCAGTTACTCGCCGAACAATGAGCAGTTCTTC. The chain joins TRBV6-5 to TRBJ2-1; D gene unclear. The germline V gene has CDR1 MNHEY and CDR2 SVGAGI. The CDR3 covers 13 residues. Trimming shortened V by 0 bases and J by 5 bases, and 5 bases separated the two germline ends.

This clonotype turned up a few times. This chain links TRBV29-1 with TRBJ1-1; no firm D call. The length of the CDR3 is 11 residues. The germline V gene encodes CDR1 SQVTM and CDR2 ANQGSEA. Trimming took 3 bases from V and 1 from J, leaving 3 bases between them. The CDR3 loop is CSVERNTEAFF. The CDR3 DNA follows: TGCAGCGTTGAGAGGAACACTGAAGCTTTCTTT.

This clonotype was seen repeatedly, ten times or more. The V call is TRBV29-1, the J call TRBJ2-7; TRBD1 matches 8 bases. J gave up 5 bases and V 7 bases, and 13 bases lay outside the gene matches. Germline V gene sequence: CDR1 SQVTM, CDR2 ANQGSEA. This CDR3 has 14 amino acids. This CDR3 reads CSARGRPGGHEQYF. In DNA, the CDR3 is TGCAGCGCCCGGGGTAGGCCAGGGGGCCACGAGCAGTACTTC.

This clonotype has more than one count but fewer than ten. This sequence joins TRBV12-5 and TRBJ1-1, with D uncertain. This CDR3 is 12 amino acids long. The V end was cut by 4 bases, the J end by 3 bases, with 6 bases between. The V gene's germline CDR1 is LGHNT and CDR2 FRNRAP. Written as DNA, the CDR3 is TGTGCTAGTGGTTCGCCTCACACTGAAGCTTTCTTT. It translates to CASGSPHTEAFF.

This clonotype occurred a few times. This rearrangement joins TRBV20-1 to TRBJ2-7; 9 positions match TRBD2. Germline V gene sequence: CDR1 DFQATT, CDR2 SNEGSKA (reference sequence). This CDR3 has 14 residues. V was pared by 6 bases and J by 0 bases, with 6 bases of the junction left unmatched. CDR3 protein: CSAPSGMFSYEQYF. In nucleotides, the CDR3 is TGCAGTGCCCCTAGCGGGATGTTCTCCTACGAGCAGTACTTC.

This chain uses TRBV12-3 or TRBV12-4 with TRBJ2-1, with 8 bases aligning to TRBD2. The CDR3 sequence is 16 residues long. The V gene end was trimmed by 5 bases and the J gene end by 5 bases; junction bases not matched to a gene: 11. This CDR3 is CASSRFLLLADNEQFF. CDR3 bases: TGTGCCAGCAGTCGATTTCTTTTACTAGCGGACAATGAGCAGTTCTTC.

This chain uses TRBV7-9 with TRBJ2-5; D remains ambiguous. This CDR3 has 14 amino acids. Deletions cut 1 base from V and 4 bases from J, with 10 bases between. Germline CDR1 and CDR2: SEHNR and FQNEAQ (reference sequence). CDR3 nucleotide sequence: TGTGCCAGCAGCTTAGATGGGTTCGGAGAGACCCAGTACTTC. Encoded protein: CASSLDGFGETQYF.

This clonotype was detected only a few times. The chain carries TRBV24-1 and TRBJ2-5; no firm D call. Germline-derived CDR1 and CDR2 are KGHDR and SFDVKD. The CDR3 consists of 14 residues. The V and J ends lost 4 bases and 0 bases respectively, with 8 bases between them. DNA of the CDR3: TGTGCCACCAGTGAAATACAGAACCAAGAGACCCAGTACTTC. Translating gives CATSEIQNQETQYF.

The chain links TRBV5-6 to TRBJ1-6; D not certain. V lost 0 bases, J lost 10 bases, and 5 bases lay in between. The CDR3 loop spans 12 amino acids. CDR1 and CDR2 (germline): SGHDT, YYEEEE. CDR3 DNA sequence: TGTGCCAGCAGCTTGGAGTGGTCACCCCTCCACTTT. Translation: CASSLEWSPLHF.

This clonotype turned up a few times. The V and J genes are TRBV24-1 and TRBJ1-1; D uncertain. Trimming left V 1 base short and J 11 bases short, with 10 bases between. The CDR3 contains 12 residues. Germline V CDR1 and CDR2: KGHDR, SFDVKD. CDR3 in amino acids: CATSDFGRRAFF. CDR3 in DNA: TGTGCCACCAGTGATTTCGGGAGGAGGGCTTTCTTT.

The CDR3 spells CSARSLDGVDTQYF. CDR3 sequence (DNA): TGCAGTGCTAGGAGCCTTGACGGGGTGGATACGCAGTATTTT. V usage is TRBV20-1 and J usage is TRBJ2-3, with TRBD2 as a possible D gene (5 bases). V was shortened by 3 bases and J by 6 bases, with 16 bases between the two germline ends. CDR1 and CDR2 from the germline V gene are DFQATT and SNEGSKA (reference sequence). The CDR3 sequence is 14 residues long.

This clonotype came up a few times. The chain uses TRBV7-2 and TRBJ2-7; 13 bases are shared with TRBD2. Germline CDR1 SGHTA, CDR2 FQGNSA. J was trimmed by 7 bases and V by 0 bases; bases with no gene match: 9. There are 17 residues in the CDR3. The CDR3: CASSLASTSGRSGEQYF. The CDR3, as DNA: TGTGCCAGCAGCTTAGCCTCGACTAGCGGGAGGTCCGGGGAGCAGTACTTC.

The chain couples TRBV7-6 to TRBJ2-1; no reliable D call. From germline, CDR1 is SGHVS and CDR2 FNYEAQ. V lost 2 bases, J lost 9 bases, and 14 bases lay in between. The CDR3 length is 14 residues. CDR3 protein: CASSLNQIGSEQFF. For the CDR3, the DNA is TGTGCCAGCAGCTTAAATCAGATCGGCAGTGAGCAGTTCTTC.